A single sample gave rise to the 25 T cell receptor beta chains below, sequenced in a study of identical twins. TCRdb called the 5' RACE reads again in MiXCR, with one record for every CDR3 protein. Among 350,000 to 450,000 distinct CDR3 sequences listed, roughly 18% were seen once. The specimen sequenced was naive T cells sorted from blood. These receptors came from a man aged 45 to 65 in good health.

This clonotype was seen a few times. The J gene is TRBJ2-7, the V gene TRBV7-2, with D perhaps assigned TRBD1 or TRBD2 (5 bases each). Germline CDR1 reads SGHTA; CDR2 reads FQGNSA. The V and J ends lost 6 bases and 3 bases respectively, with 12 bases between them. The CDR3 has 13 residues. The CDR3 DNA reads as TGTGCCAGCAGAGCTGGGGGTAGCTACGAGCAGTACTTC. Protein sequence: CASRAGGSYEQYF.

Ten or more counts support this clonotype. This chain connects TRBV7-2 to TRBJ2-5, with TRBD2 matching over 12 bases. The CDR3 length is 14 residues. J lost 6 bases, V lost 6 bases, and 5 bases had no gene match. Germline V CDR1 and CDR2: SGHTA, FQGNSA. In DNA form, the CDR3 reads TGTGCCAGCAGACCGACTAGCGGGGGCAAGACCCAGTACTTC. This translates into CASRPTSGGKTQYF.

This chain joins TRBV20-1 and TRBJ2-5; 10 bases fit TRBD2. V lost 5 bases to trimming and J lost 4 bases; unmatched junction nucleotides: 7. The length of the CDR3 is 14 residues. Germline V gene lookup returns CDR1 DFQATT and CDR2 SNEGSKA (reference sequence). CDR3 region: CSAVRLAGVETQYF. CDR3 bases: TGCAGTGCTGTGAGGCTAGCGGGAGTAGAGACCCAGTACTTC.

This clonotype was seen ten or more times. This rearrangement joins TRBV4-2 to TRBJ2-7; D is perhaps TRBD2 (6 bases). Germline values: CDR1 LGHNA, CDR2 YNFKEQ. CDR3 size: 14 residues. The V gene lost 2 bases and the J gene lost 3 bases, with 11 bases spanning the gap. The CDR3 loop reads CASSQIEGGYEQYF. In DNA form, the CDR3 reads TGTGCCAGCAGCCAAATCGAGGGAGGCTACGAGCAGTACTTC.

This clonotype was found a few times. The chain recombines TRBV5-1 with TRBJ2-7; D unclear. The CDR3 is made up of 13 amino acids. Between the trimmed V and J ends, which lost 4 bases and 7 bases, there was a span of 15 bases. Germline V gene sequence: CDR1 SGHRS, CDR2 YFSETQ. The CDR3 sequence is CASSPHGFGEQYF. The CDR3 nucleotides read TGCGCCAGCAGCCCTCATGGGTTCGGGGAGCAGTACTTC.

The chain uses TRBV7-3 and TRBJ2-1; the match to TRBD2 covers 11 bases. Germline CDR1 and CDR2: SGHTA and FQGTGA. Trimming took 2 bases from V and 10 from J; bases not matched to a gene: 10. CDR3 length: 16 residues. CDR3 loop: CASSLGLAGGRREQFF. In DNA, the CDR3 is TGTGCCAGCAGCTTAGGCCTAGCGGGAGGTAGGAGAGAGCAGTTCTTC.

This clonotype was seen a few times. The rearrangement joins TRBV7-8 to TRBJ2-1, with 13 bases identical to TRBD2. J gave up 7 bases and V 3 bases, and 12 bases lay outside the gene matches. Per germline, CDR1 SGHVS and CDR2 FQNEAQ. This CDR3 region has 18 residues. In nucleotides, the CDR3 is TGTGCCAGCAGCTTCGGCGACTGGACTAGCGGGAGTACAAATGAGCAGTTCTTC. Protein sequence: CASSFGDWTSGSTNEQFF.

The sample holds a few counts of this clonotype. The chain is built from TRBV7-2 and TRBJ2-1; 10 bases map to TRBD2. J was trimmed by 8 bases and V by 2 bases; bases with no gene match: 9. CDR3 length: 16 amino acids. Germline V CDR1 and CDR2: SGHTA, FQGNSA. The DNA of the CDR3 is TGTGCCAGCAGCTTATTTGCAGCGGGGGGGCAGCATGAGCAGTTCTTC. Protein product: CASSLFAAGGQHEQFF.

This clonotype was seen more than once but under ten times. The chain combines TRBV20-1 with TRBJ2-3; D perhaps matches TRBD2 (6 bases). The CDR3 contains 15 residues. CDR1 and CDR2 (germline): DFQATT, SNEGSKA (reference sequence). Between the trimmed V and J ends, which lost 2 bases and 0 bases, there was a span of 12 bases. CDR3: CSARSLAYSTDTQYF. DNA of the CDR3: TGCAGTGCTAGAAGCCTAGCGTACAGCACAGATACGCAGTATTTT.

This clonotype turned up a few times. The chain employs TRBV2 and TRBJ2-4, with D unclear. V shed 8 bases and J shed 4 bases, with 9 bases lying between them. This CDR3 is 12 amino acids long. Germline V gives CDR1 SNHLY, CDR2 FYNNEI. The CDR3 DNA follows: TGTGCCAGCGCATGGCAGAAAAACATTCAGTACTTC. This gives the protein CASAWQKNIQYF.

This clonotype has more than one count but fewer than ten. This chain uses TRBV27 with TRBJ2-5; TRBD1 matches at 9 bases. J lost 0 bases, V lost 7 bases, and 6 bases had no gene match. Germline assignment: CDR1 MNHEY and CDR2 SMNVEV (reference sequence). The CDR3 runs 15 residues. The CDR3: CASTPTGGYQETQYF. CDR3 bases: TGTGCCAGCACTCCGACAGGGGGATACCAAGAGACCCAGTACTTC.

The sample holds many counts of this clonotype. Here the CDR3 DNA reads TGTGCCAGCAGCGCATCTAGCGGGAGGGCCTTAGATACGCAGTATTTT. Translation gives CASSASSGRALDTQYF. This sequence joins TRBV7-2 and TRBJ2-3; TRBD2 aligns across 12 bases. CDR3 length: 16 amino acids. Looked up from germline, CDR1 is SGHTA and CDR2 is FQGNSA. After removal of 5 bases from V and 5 bases from J, the junction contained 8 bases not matched to a gene.

The CDR3 region is CASSLKTGPNIQYF. Written as DNA, the CDR3 is TGTGCCAGCAGCCTTAAGACAGGCCCAAACATTCAGTACTTC. This chain connects TRBV7-2 to TRBJ2-4; a weak D match, TRBD1 (6 bases). This CDR3 comprises 14 residues. The germline CDR1 and CDR2 sequences are SGHTA and FQGNSA. Trimming removed 5 bases at V and 6 bases at J, with 14 bases between.

J is TRBJ1-1 and V is TRBV10-3; weak D call: TRBD1 (6 bases). This CDR3 has 14 amino acids. Germline V CDR1 and CDR2: ENHRY, SYGVKD. V shed 6 bases and J shed 4 bases, with 15 bases lying between them. CDR3 sequence (DNA): TGTGCCATCAGACAGGGTTCGGGGGGCACTGAAGCTTTCTTT. The encoded protein is CAIRQGSGGTEAFF.

The J gene is TRBJ2-1, the V gene TRBV15; possible D gene TRBD1, 6 bases. Germline lookup yields CDR1 LNHNV and CDR2 YYDKDF (reference sequence). V was pared by 1 base and J by 3 bases, with 10 bases between. This CDR3 has 15 residues. CDR3 amino acids: CATSRGGHNYNEQFF. The CDR3 region has the DNA TGTGCCACCAGCAGAGGGGGGCACAACTACAATGAGCAGTTCTTC.

This rearrangement joins TRBV7-8 to TRBJ2-5; perhaps TRBD2 as D (5 bases). Deletions cut 5 bases from V and 7 bases from J, with 11 bases between. Germline-derived CDR1 and CDR2 are SGHVS and FQNEAQ. The CDR3 loop spans 12 amino acids. CDR3 sequence reads: CASSDREGTQYF. As DNA, the CDR3 is TGTGCCAGCAGCGATAGAGAGGGGACCCAGTACTTC. The variable domain in full, completed from reference TRBV7-8 and TRBJ2-5, reads GAGVSQSPRYKVAKRGQDVALRCDPISGHVSLFWYQQALGQGPEFLTYFQNEAQLDKSGLPSDRFFAERPEGSVSTLKIQRTQQEDSAVYLCASSDREGTQYFGPGTRLLVL.

This clonotype was detected only a few times. The chain joins TRBV7-2 to TRBJ1-4, with D perhaps matching TRBD1 (5 bases). In germline, CDR1 is SGHTA, CDR2 FQGNSA. The CDR3 is 13 amino acids. Trimming took 5 bases from V and 8 from J, leaving 12 bases between them. CDR3 loop: CASSRGRGEKLFF. CDR3 DNA sequence: TGTGCCAGCAGCCGTGGACGGGGGGAAAAACTGTTTTTT. Together with reference TRBV7-2 and TRBJ1-4, the CDR3 gives the full variable domain: GAGVSQSPSNKVTEKGKDVELRCDPISGHTALYWYRQSLGQGLEFLIYFQGNSAPDKSGLPSDRFSAERTGGSVSTLTIQRTQQEDSAVYLCASSRGRGEKLFFGSGTQLSVL.

This clonotype appeared a few times. The V call is TRBV20-1, the J call TRBJ2-1; TRBD1 might be the D (7 bases). The V end was cut by 5 bases, the J end by 0 bases, with 14 bases between. This CDR3 contains 15 residues. CDR1 is DFQATT and CDR2 is SNEGSKA in the germline V gene (reference sequence). The CDR3: CSAAQGTSSYNEQFF. CDR3 nucleotide sequence: TGCAGTGCTGCACAGGGGACTTCCTCCTACAATGAGCAGTTCTTC.

This clonotype was recorded at least ten times. The rearrangement links TRBV20-1 to TRBJ2-1; TRBD2 aligns across 12 bases. This CDR3 is 13 amino acids long. Germline V gives CDR1 DFQATT, CDR2 SNEGSKA (reference sequence). After removal of 4 bases from V and 15 bases from J, the junction contained 10 bases not matched to a gene. This CDR3 reads CSATLAGGPMGFF. CDR3 nucleotide sequence: TGCAGTGCTACTCTAGCGGGAGGGCCTATGGGGTTCTTC.

This clonotype was recorded a few times. This rearrangement joins TRBV3-1 to TRBJ1-4; no reliable D call. Trimming took off 2 bases at V and 8 bases at J, with 12 bases between the two ends. The germline CDR1 and CDR2 sequences are LGHDT and YNNKEL (reference sequence). This CDR3 has 14 residues. CDR3: CASSQRLKDEKLFF. The CDR3 nucleotides read TGTGCCAGCAGCCAACGCCTAAAGGACGAAAAACTGTTTTTT.

V usage is TRBV28 and J usage is TRBJ2-2; no definite D call. The CDR3 is 17 residues long. Trimming removed 5 bases from V and 4 bases from J, with 20 bases in between. The germline gives CDR1 MDHEN, CDR2 SYDVKM. CDR3 amino acids: CASSLGRLGGVTGELFF. CDR3 DNA sequence: TGTGCCAGCAGTCTCGGACGCCTTGGTGGGGTCACCGGGGAGCTGTTTTTT.

Written as DNA, the CDR3 is TGTGCCAGCAGTTTTCCGGACAAAGCTAACTATGGCTACACCTTC. Its protein product is CASSFPDKANYGYTF. The chain links TRBV12-3 or TRBV12-4 to TRBJ1-2; TRBD1 might be the D (5 bases). Between the trimmed V and J ends, which lost 3 bases and 0 bases, there was a span of 11 bases. The CDR3 totals 15 residues.

This clonotype was recorded at least ten times. The junction does not match germline at one end; this may be a read error. The chain's CDR3 is CATSRSGTSSHEQYF. The CDR3 coding sequence is TGTGCCACCAGCAGATCCGGGACTAGCTCCCACGAGCAGTACTTC. V usage is TRBV15 and J usage is TRBJ2-7, with 9 nucleotides matching TRBD2. This CDR3 is 15 amino acids long. CDR1 and CDR2 (germline): LNHNV, YYDKDF (reference sequence).

Only a few counts were recorded for this clonotype. The chain has TRBV10-3 and TRBJ1-2; D unresolved. The V end lost 2 bases, the J end lost 5 bases, and 15 bases lay between the germline ends. The length of the CDR3 is 15 residues. Germline CDR1 reads ENHRY; CDR2 reads SYGVKD. In DNA form, the CDR3 reads TGTGCCATCAGTGAGGGTCGGCAGACTCCTTATGGCTACACCTTC. Translated, it gives CAISEGRQTPYGYTF.

This clonotype was picked up many times. The CDR3 reads CASSRDRGYQFF. For the CDR3, the DNA is TGTGCCAGCAGCCGGGACAGGGGTTACCAGTTCTTC. This chain connects TRBV11-2 to TRBJ2-1, with 10 bases aligning to TRBD1. Germline V gene lookup returns CDR1 SGHAT and CDR2 FQNNGV. This CDR3 has 12 amino acids. V lost 5 bases, J lost 13 bases, and 5 bases stayed unmatched.